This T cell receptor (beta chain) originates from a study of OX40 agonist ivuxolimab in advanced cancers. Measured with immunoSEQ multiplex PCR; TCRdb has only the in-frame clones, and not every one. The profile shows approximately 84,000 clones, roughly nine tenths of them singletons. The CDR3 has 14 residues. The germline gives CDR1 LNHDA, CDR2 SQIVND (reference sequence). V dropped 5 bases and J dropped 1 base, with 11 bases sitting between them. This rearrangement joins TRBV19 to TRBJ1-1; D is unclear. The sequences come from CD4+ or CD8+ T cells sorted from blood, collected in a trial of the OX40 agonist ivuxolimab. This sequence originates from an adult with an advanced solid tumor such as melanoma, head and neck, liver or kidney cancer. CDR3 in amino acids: CASSPRRTNTEAFF. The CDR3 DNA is TGTGCCAGTAGTCCACGCAGGACGAACACTGAAGCTTTCTTT.